The table lists the clone carrying this TCR beta chain with a count of one. A read error may be the cause here, since a much bigger clone is one base away. This record comes from a study of neurological immune-mediated disorders. Regarding time point: longitudinal time-point 2. Via MiXCR, TCRdb re-called the 5' RACE reads, giving one row per CDR3 protein. This sample has roughly 80,000 distinct CDR3 sequences, with 5.5% to 6.5% found just once. In germline, CDR1 is SNHLY, CDR2 FYNNEI. The CDR3 is 14 residues long. This clonotype was sampled from a woman in her sixties or seventies with multiple sclerosis. The chain recombines TRBV2 with TRBJ2-7; D is possibly TRBD2 (5 bases). The sequenced sample was PBMCs. The CDR3 DNA is TGTACCAGCAGTGAAGACACCGGGACCTACGAGCAGTACTTC. Its translation: CTSSEDTGTYEQYF.